This record looks at one T cell receptor (beta chain) sequence and its context. Its antigen is not identified. The PCR used 60 Vbeta and 13 Jbeta primers. Method: immunoSEQ multiplex PCR; TCRdb's copy keeps in-frame clones and lacks some. This table has roughly 160,000 clones, around 78% appearing once. The data derive from a study of cytomegalovirus exposure and HLA in healthy donors. Findings and caveats of the study: Most TCR sequences proved rare, with some public TCRs found in many donors. As a later analysis showed, several of the most significant clusters appeared to be linked to common viral pathogens. The authors considered a cluster of highly shared sequence variants likely to be a sequencing artifact.

The CDR3 totals 15 residues. CDR1 and CDR2 (germline): SGHRS, YFSETQ. After removal of 0 bases from V and 6 bases from J, the junction contained 7 bases not matched to a gene. The sequencing sample was made of PBMCs. The sequence was collected from a woman aged 50 to 60 in good health and CMV-seropositive. The rearrangement uses TRBV5-1 and TRBJ2-3; TRBD1 agrees at 7 bases. The CDR3 spells CASSLGSTGVDTQYF. The CDR3 DNA follows: TGCGCCAGCAGCTTGGGATCTACAGGGGTGGATACGCAGTATTTT. The full variable domain, completed using reference TRBV5-1 and TRBJ2-3, is KAGVTQTPRYLIKTRGQQVTLSCSPISGHRSVSWYQQTPGQGLQFLFEYFSETQRNKGNFPGRFSGRQFSNSRSEMNVSTLELGDSALYLCASSLGSTGVDTQYFGPGTRLTVL.